This T cell receptor beta chain was recovered during a study of blood T cell repertoires in COVID-19 (dated by TCRdb to 2020 to 2022). For the study in its entirety: The collaborator samples originated in the United States, Italy and Spain and spanned the acute and convalescent phases of COVID-19. Samples were obtained from the ongoing ImmuneRACE study (first 160 participants) and from 950 to 1,500 subjects provided by 6 global collaborators. Where HLA class I and class II types were available, the types were taken from metadata supplied by the sample provider, not from assay-based typing. Deeply sampled blood TCRbeta repertoires from subjects exposed to, actively infected with, or recovered from COVID-19 were included in the dataset. The repertoires were made available in a free public database intended to serve as a resource for research on the immune response to SARS-CoV-2. A de-identified subject ID, COVID-19 status, age in years and sex were almost always included in the sample metadata. The material from the prospective study consisted of cDNA or gDNA derived from T cells, B-cell-depleted T cells, or PBMCs. Study-wide conclusions, independent of this receptor: Clinical and demographic metadata were provided uncurated, with the amount varying by source and participant.

Each collaborating institution followed its own protocols to collect whole blood in K2EDTA tubes. For TCRbeta analysis, collaborator samples were shipped as frozen whole blood, as isolated PBMCs, or as DNA extracted from either sample type. This clone was seen only once. This receptor's antigen is unknown. This may be a read error, as it is one base from a much larger clone. V and J are truncated by 0 bases and 2 bases respectively, leaving an intervening sequence of 6 bases. The cysteine opens and the phenylalanine closes a CDR3 of 14 amino acids. The only DNA kept is the CDR3, 42 bases in frame from the first base. The germline V gene specifies SGHRS as CDR1 and YFSETQ as CDR2. The immunoSEQ Assay, a bias-controlled multiplex PCR, was used to amplify TCRbeta CDR3 regions from genomic DNA. The original methods were these. Within the assay, amplification of reference gene primers was used to estimate how many nucleated cells each sample contained. To quantify the absolute abundance of each unique TCRbeta CDR3 rearrangement, sequence reads were collapsed and filtered. For each sample, productive Simpson clonality was calculated as the square root of Simpson's diversity index over productive rearrangements. The table comes from immuneACCESS by way of TCRdb, which keeps in-frame sequences with V and J called. Part of the clones is missing from these tables; in studies checked, under half for an unresolved V gene and the rest for unknown reasons. The V and J calls and clone size were taken over from that table, and D and trimming were inferred from the DNA. The sample yields about 77,000 clones; roughly three quarters were counted once. The ten largest account for about a sixth of the sample.

The rearrangement combines TRBV5-1 with TRBJ1-3; the D gene is perhaps TRBD1, on 5 matching bases. This sequence was found in a man between 65 and 85 years old with active or convalescent COVID-19. Sequencing input: peripheral blood. The CDR3 protein sequence reads: CASSLGTTGNTIYF. DNA sequence: TGCGCCAGCAGCTTGGGGACAACTGGAAACACCATATATTTT.